This note documents a single TCR beta chain sequence. Its specificity is unknown. A read error may produce the germline difference seen at one junction end. Prepared libraries of TCR beta cDNA carried unique molecular identifiers. One entry per CDR3 protein results from TCRdb running MiXCR on the PCR reads. Counted here are hundreds of thousands of distinct CDR3 sequences, less than 35% occurring once; the ten biggest clones make up roughly 0.54%. Looked up from germline, CDR1 is SQVTM and CDR2 is ANQGSEA. The CDR3 extends over 15 amino acids. These data belong to a study of post-analysis software for immune sequencing data. About the study: Disease courses included relapsing-remitting, secondary progressive and progressive-relapsing multiple sclerosis. General study findings and limits: The authors found that F measure strongly co-clustered same-batch samples. Included in a set of four or five TRBV segments more frequent in patients than controls were TRBV5-6, TRBV5-1 and TRBV20-1.

This TCR was sampled from a girl aged 10 to 17 with multiple sclerosis. The chain uses TRBV29-1 and TRBJ1-2; no clear D gene. Sequencing used blood. The CDR3 nucleotides read TGCAGCGTTGAAGACCGCGGGAGCCCTAACCATGGCTACACCTTC. It translates to CSVEDRGSPNHGYTF.